Listed below are T cell receptor beta chains from one sample, sequenced in a study of blood T cell repertoires in COVID-19. Libraries were prepared by immunoSEQ multiplex PCR; TCRdb keeps only in-frame clonotypes and omits some of them. The sample includes fewer than 40,000 clones, around nine tenths of them seen just once. The material sequenced was peripheral blood. The source of these receptors is a human donor in a cohort sampled during active COVID-19. Each CDR3 is given with its conserved first and last residue. The D gene is left open where the match is weak. Size is stated for part of the rows, as once, few or many counts, or as a class when the clone is expanded.

j_call: TRBJ1-1
clone_size: .
v_call: TRBV6-6
d_call: .
cdr3_nt: TGTGCCAGCTATAATGGGGTAGGCAGGGAGAACACTGAAGCTTTCTTT
cdr3_aa: CASYNGVGRENTEAFF

j_call: TRBJ2-7
clone_size: .
v_call: TRBV7-3
d_call: .
cdr3_nt: TGTGCCAGCAGCTTATCCCCCCAGGGGGGCTACGAGCAGTACTTC
cdr3_aa: CASSLSPQGGYEQYF

j_call: TRBJ2-3
clone_size: .
v_call: TRBV4-2
d_call: TRBD2
cdr3_nt: TGTGCCAGCAGCCATTTGACTAGCGGGGACACAGATACGCAGTATTTT
cdr3_aa: CASSHLTSGDTDTQYF

j_call: TRBJ2-5
clone_size: .
v_call: TRBV3-1/TRBV3-2
d_call: TRBD2
cdr3_nt: TGTGCCAGCAGCCAGGCACTAGCGGGACAAGAGACCCAGTACTTC
cdr3_aa: CASSQALAGQETQYF

j_call: TRBJ1-2
clone_size: once
v_call: TRBV4-1
d_call: TRBD1
cdr3_nt: TGCGCCAGCAGCCAATCAAGCACAGGGGGGTATGGCTACACCTTC
cdr3_aa: CASSQSSTGGYGYTF

j_call: TRBJ2-2
clone_size: once
v_call: TRBV7-2
d_call: TRBD1
cdr3_nt: TGTGCCAGCAGCCCAAGGACAGGGCGTATCACCGGGGAGCTGTTTTTT
cdr3_aa: CASSPRTGRITGELFF

j_call: TRBJ1-1
clone_size: .
v_call: TRBV30
d_call: TRBD1
cdr3_nt: TGTGCCTGGAGTGACGGGACAGGGCCGTCCACTGAAGCTTTCTTT
cdr3_aa: CAWSDGTGPSTEAFF

j_call: TRBJ2-7
clone_size: .
v_call: TRBV4-2
d_call: TRBD1
cdr3_nt: TGTGCCAGCAGCCAAGGCAACAGGGGTTACGAGCAGTACTTC
cdr3_aa: CASSQGNRGYEQYF

j_call: TRBJ2-7
clone_size: .
v_call: TRBV5-5
d_call: .
cdr3_nt: TGTGCCAGCAGCTTTTCCTCGGCCTACGAGCAGTACTTC
cdr3_aa: CASSFSSAYEQYF

j_call: TRBJ1-1
clone_size: .
v_call: TRBV7-9
d_call: TRBD1
cdr3_nt: TGTGCCAGCAGCTCTGGACAGGGCACTGAAGCTTTCTTT
cdr3_aa: CASSSGQGTEAFF

j_call: TRBJ2-1
clone_size: .
v_call: TRBV7-9
d_call: TRBD2
cdr3_nt: TGTGCCAGCATCCTTGGGACTAGCGGGAGCTCCTACAATGAGCAGTTCTTC
cdr3_aa: CASILGTSGSSYNEQFF

j_call: TRBJ2-2
clone_size: .
v_call: TRBV5-4
d_call: .
cdr3_nt: TGTGCCAGCAGCCGCGGTGGGCAGGGTTTAGTGGGGGAGCTGTTTTTT
cdr3_aa: CASSRGGQGLVGELFF

j_call: TRBJ2-2
clone_size: .
v_call: TRBV5-1
d_call: TRBD2
cdr3_nt: TGCGCCAGCAGCATAACTAGCGGGGTGAACACCGGGGAGCTGTTTTTT
cdr3_aa: CASSITSGVNTGELFF

j_call: TRBJ2-3
clone_size: .
v_call: TRBV27
d_call: .
cdr3_nt: TGTGCCAGCAGTTCCCAACTCGGGGATACGCAGTATTTT
cdr3_aa: CASSSQLGDTQYF

j_call: TRBJ1-1
clone_size: .
v_call: TRBV19
d_call: .
cdr3_nt: TGTGCCAGTAGTAGAGGGAACACTGAAGCTTTCTTT
cdr3_aa: CASSRGNTEAFF

j_call: TRBJ2-3
clone_size: .
v_call: TRBV19
d_call: TRBD2
cdr3_nt: TGTGCCAGTAGTACAAGAAACGGGGGGGAGGCAGATACGCAGTATTTT
cdr3_aa: CASSTRNGGEADTQYF

j_call: TRBJ1-3
clone_size: .
v_call: TRBV27
d_call: .
cdr3_nt: TGTGCCAGCAGCCGGACAGACTTTATTAACTCCAGTAGCTCTGGAAACACCATATATTTT
cdr3_aa: CASSRTDFINSSSSGNTIYF

j_call: TRBJ2-7
clone_size: .
v_call: TRBV18
d_call: TRBD1
cdr3_nt: TGTGCCAGCTCACCGGACAGGGGTAACTACGAGCAGTACTTC
cdr3_aa: CASSPDRGNYEQYF

j_call: TRBJ1-4
clone_size: .
v_call: TRBV3-1/TRBV3-2
d_call: .
cdr3_nt: TGTGCCAGCAGCCATCTCCAGGGATCTAATGAAAAACTGTTTTTT
cdr3_aa: CASSHLQGSNEKLFF

j_call: TRBJ2-2
clone_size: once
v_call: TRBV28
d_call: .
cdr3_nt: TGTGCCAGCACCTTCGGGATAAACACCGGGGAGCTGTTTTTT
cdr3_aa: CASTFGINTGELFF

j_call: TRBJ2-1
clone_size: .
v_call: TRBV5-1
d_call: TRBD1
cdr3_nt: TGCGCCAGCAGCCCAACCCTGGACAGGAGCTCCTACAATGAGCAGTTCTTC
cdr3_aa: CASSPTLDRSSYNEQFF

j_call: TRBJ2-7
clone_size: .
v_call: TRBV4-2
d_call: .
cdr3_nt: TGTGCCAGCAGCCCCAACGGAGGGGCTGCAGCGGTCTCCTACGAGCAGTACTTC
cdr3_aa: CASSPNGGAAAVSYEQYF

j_call: TRBJ1-3
clone_size: .
v_call: TRBV6-2/TRBV6-3
d_call: .
cdr3_nt: TGTGCCAGCAGTTCTCTTCATAGGACAAGCTCTGGAAACACCATATATTTT
cdr3_aa: CASSSLHRTSSGNTIYF

j_call: TRBJ2-7
clone_size: .
v_call: TRBV28
d_call: .
cdr3_nt: TGTGCCAGCAGTGACAGGTACGAGCAGTACTTC
cdr3_aa: CASSDRYEQYF

j_call: TRBJ1-2
clone_size: .
v_call: TRBV5-5
d_call: .
cdr3_nt: TGTGCCAGCAGCCGGGGGGGCAACTATGGCTACACCTTC
cdr3_aa: CASSRGGNYGYTF